This T cell receptor beta chain was captured by sequencing in a study of blood T cells in healthy people across ages. Study-wide results and limits: CMV infection status of these donors was not known. The long-lived group displayed more naive CD4+ cells, plus higher diversity, than the aged donors did. Researchers judged that diversity estimates from one million T cells fell short of true values.

Germline V lookup: CDR1 SGHTA, CDR2 FQGNSA. This CDR3 is built from 13 residues. Through a sample-barcoded 5' primer and a J-beta primer mix, a second PCR was run for roughly 6 to 12 cycles. TCRdb processed the 5' RACE reads anew with MiXCR; each CDR3 protein has one entry. The sample holds about 1.5 million distinct CDR3 sequences, 35% to 45% seen once. As to this clonotype: Antigen: not known. One junction end does not reproduce the germline sequence, and a read error may be involved.

What was sequenced was blood. The chain employs TRBV7-2 and TRBJ2-7; D is perhaps TRBD1 (5 bases). The source of this sequence is a woman aged 18-29 years in good health. The CDR3, as DNA: TGTGCCAGCAGATTAGGGGTCCACTACGAGCAGTACTTC. It encodes CASRLGVHYEQYF.